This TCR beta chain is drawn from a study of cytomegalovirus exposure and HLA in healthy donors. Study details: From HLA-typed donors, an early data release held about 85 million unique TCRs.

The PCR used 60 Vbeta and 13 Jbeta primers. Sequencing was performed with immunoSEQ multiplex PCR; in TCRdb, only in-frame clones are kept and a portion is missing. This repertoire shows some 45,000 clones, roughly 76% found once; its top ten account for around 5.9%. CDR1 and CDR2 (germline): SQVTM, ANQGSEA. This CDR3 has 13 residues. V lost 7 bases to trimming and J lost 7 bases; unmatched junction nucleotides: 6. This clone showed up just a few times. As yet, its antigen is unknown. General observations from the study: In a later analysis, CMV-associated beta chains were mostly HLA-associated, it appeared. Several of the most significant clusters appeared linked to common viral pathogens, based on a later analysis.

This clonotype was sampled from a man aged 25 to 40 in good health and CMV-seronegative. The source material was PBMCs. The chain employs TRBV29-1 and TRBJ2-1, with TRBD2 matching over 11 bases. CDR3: CSGRTSGFNEQFF. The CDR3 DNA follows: TGCAGCGGCCGGACTAGCGGGTTTAATGAGCAGTTCTTC.